This T cell receptor beta chain was captured in a study of radiotherapy plus CTLA-4 blockade in lung cancer. Overall study context: In 18% of patients, objective responses were seen; roughly 30% had disease control.

Data came from immunoSEQ multiplex PCR; TCRdb stores just in-frame clones and leaves some out. The sample includes more than 60,000 clones, around 76% of them seen just once. Findings and caveats of the study: Among blood TCR repertoires after radiotherapy plus ipilimumab, tumor-derived clones expanded. Interferon-beta, together with early blood T cell clone dynamics, reportedly best predicted response.

About this clone itself: What it binds is unknown.

Sequenced material: peripheral blood, taken from a patient treated with radiotherapy plus ipilimumab. The receptor comes from a human donor with non-small cell lung cancer who had a complete response to radiotherapy plus ipilimumab.

The CDR3 sequence: CASSGLAGVGNEQFF. In DNA, the CDR3 is TGTGCCAGCAGTGGACTAGCGGGAGTGGGTAATGAGCAGTTCTTC. V is TRBV25-1 and J is TRBJ2-1; 12 nucleotides agree with TRBD2. This CDR3 comprises 15 residues. CDR1 is MGHDK, CDR2 SYGVNS, per germline. After removal of 4 bases from V and 7 bases from J, the junction contained 5 bases not matched to a gene.